Sequencing of this T cell receptor (beta chain) was carried out in a study of metastatic and nonmetastatic thyroid tumors. TCRdb re-clonotyped the PCR reads through MiXCR. The profile shows 60,000 to 85,000 clones, less than 20% of them singletons. No patient had received any treatment before thyroid surgery. Broader study findings: Significantly higher TCR beta diversity was reportedly seen in malignant thyroid tumors than benign nodules, in blood and tumor.

There are 14 residues in the CDR3. V was trimmed by 0 bases and J by 2 bases, leaving 7 bases between them. Germline CDR1 reads SGHRS; CDR2 reads YFSETQ. This clone was seen at least ten times. No antigen is known for it. This sequence was found in a female donor with papillary thyroid cancer or a benign thyroid nodule (not recorded which). Some clones in this sample may be carry-over from other donors' samples. The rearrangement uses TRBV5-1 and TRBJ2-3; D remains unclear. The sample comprised blood. The DNA of the CDR3 is TGCGCCAGCAGCTTGGTGAAGACCACAGATACGCAGTATTTT. It translates to CASSLVKTTDTQYF. Full variable domain (missing parts from reference TRBV5-1 and TRBJ2-3): KAGVTQTPRYLIKTRGQQVTLSCSPISGHRSVSWYQQTPGQGLQFLFEYFSETQRNKGNFPGRFSGRQFSNSRSEMNVSTLELGDSALYLCASSLVKTTDTQYFGPGTRLTVL.